Following are 20 T cell receptor beta chains from one sample sequenced in a study of T cell responses to AZD1222 COVID-19 vaccine. TCRdb keeps only in-frame clones here, not all; method: immunoSEQ multiplex PCR. The repertoire holds approximately 180,000 clones, with roughly 90% as singletons. Here the sequenced sample was peripheral blood, taken on day 0 of AZD1222 vaccination. Source of these receptors: an adult in good health.

The chain employs TRBV2 and TRBJ2-1; possible D gene TRBD1, 6 bases. Trimming removed 6 bases at V and 3 bases at J, with 15 bases between. This CDR3 is built from 15 residues. CDR1 is SNHLY and CDR2 is FYNNEI in the germline V gene. The CDR3 nucleotides are TGTGCCAGCAGCGCCGGGACACCCCGCTACAATGAGCAGTTCTTC. Protein: CASSAGTPRYNEQFF. The whole variable domain, filled in from reference TRBV2 and TRBJ2-1, reads EPEVTQTPSHQVTQMGQEVILRCVPISNHLYFYWYRQILGQKVEFLVSFYNNEISEKSEIFDDQFSVERPDGSNFTLKIRSTKLEDSAMYFCASSAGTPRYNEQFFGPGTRLTVL.

The CDR3 region has the DNA TGTGCCAGCAGCCGCACTCAAACCGGGACTAGTGGAGCTTTTGAGCAGTTCTTC. Its protein product is CASSRTQTGTSGAFEQFF. The genes are TRBV4-2 and TRBJ2-1; TRBD2 matches 8 bases. CDR1 is LGHNA and CDR2 is YNFKEQ in the germline V gene. Trimming cost V 4 bases and J 9 bases; bases outside gene matches: 20. This CDR3 has 18 amino acids.

This clone is a singleton in its sample. The chain recombines TRBV4-1 with TRBJ1-5, with D possibly matching TRBD1 (6 bases). The CDR3 runs 15 residues. Germline CDR1 is MGHRA and CDR2 is YSYEKL. V was shortened by 5 bases and J by 0 bases, with 11 bases between the two germline ends. CDR3 in amino acids: CASSFDRSSNQPQHF. For the CDR3, the DNA is TGCGCCAGCAGCTTTGACAGGTCTAGCAATCAGCCCCAGCATTTT.

This sequence joins TRBV5-6 and TRBJ1-1; TRBD1 might be the D (5 bases). This CDR3 has 15 residues. Germline values: CDR1 SGHDT, CDR2 YYEEEE. Deletions cut 1 base from V and 2 bases from J, with 12 bases between. CDR3 sequence: CASSLTDRPNTEAFF. The CDR3 DNA reads TGTGCCAGCAGCTTGACCGACAGACCTAACACTGAAGCTTTCTTT.

V is TRBV5-1 and J is TRBJ2-1; TRBD2 matches at 9 bases. This CDR3 comprises 17 residues. V was clipped by 6 bases and J by 4 bases; unmatched bases: 14. Per germline, CDR1 SGHRS and CDR2 YFSETQ. CDR3: CASTSRAPSGIYNEQFF. Written as DNA, the CDR3 is TGCGCCAGCACCTCGAGGGCTCCTAGCGGGATTTACAATGAGCAGTTCTTC.

Turning to this clone: Other DNA sequences in this sample translate to the same CDR3. The chain joins TRBV3-1 (or the pseudogene TRBV3-2) to TRBJ2-1, with 11 positions matching TRBD2. The CDR3 has 15 residues. Germline values: CDR1 LGHDT, CDR2 YNNKEL (reference sequence). Trimming at V came to 0 bases and at J to 5 bases, leaving 0 bases not matched to a gene. CDR3 sequence: CASSQETSGNNEQFF. CDR3 nucleotides: TGTGCCAGCAGCCAAGAGACTAGCGGGAACAATGAGCAGTTCTTC.

The V and J genes are TRBV9 and TRBJ2-7; D may be TRBD1 or TRBD2 (5 bases each). Trimming took off 0 bases at V and 2 bases at J, with 12 bases between the two ends. In germline, CDR1 is SGDLS, CDR2 YYNGEE. This CDR3 is built from 15 residues. The CDR3 sequence: CASSVAWDPAYEQYF. CDR3 sequence (DNA): TGTGCCAGCAGCGTAGCGTGGGACCCTGCCTACGAGCAGTACTTC.

This clone showed up just a few times. CDR3 coding DNA: TGTGCCACCAGCAGTATATTCCAGGTTAGCTCTGGAAACACCATATATTTT. Translation: CATSSIFQVSSGNTIYF. The rearrangement links TRBV15 to TRBJ1-3; D unresolved. V dropped 3 bases and J dropped 0 bases, with 15 bases sitting between them. Looked up from germline, CDR1 is LNHNV and CDR2 is YYDKDF (reference sequence). The CDR3 loop spans 17 amino acids. Complete variable domain (other parts from reference TRBV15 and TRBJ1-3): DAMVIQNPRYQVTQFGKPVTLSCSQTLNHNVMYWYQQKSSQAPKLLFHYYDKDFNNEADTPDNFQSRRPNTSFCFLDIRSPGLGDTAMYLCATSSIFQVSSGNTIYFGEGSWLTVV.

The chain links TRBV12-3 or TRBV12-4 to TRBJ2-1; D might be TRBD1 (6 bases). V lost 4 bases and J lost 13, with 14 bases in between. The CDR3 spans 12 residues. The chain's CDR3 is CASSWGTPAQFF. For the CDR3, the DNA is TGTGCCAGCAGTTGGGGGACACCCGCCCAGTTCTTC.

This clone was picked up one time. The chain combines TRBV19 with TRBJ1-5; the D gene is possibly TRBD1 (6 bases). The CDR3 covers 15 residues. Germline-derived CDR1 and CDR2 are LNHDA and SQIVND (reference sequence). The V end was cut by 4 bases, the J end by 3 bases, with 13 bases between. The DNA of the CDR3 is TGTGCCAGTAGTAGTGGGGGCCTCAACAATCAGCCCCAGCATTTT. Residues: CASSSGGLNNQPQHF.

The chain is built from TRBV27 and TRBJ1-5; D is undetermined. Trimming removed 5 bases from V and 0 bases from J, with 8 bases in between. This CDR3 region has 14 residues. CDR1 and CDR2 from the germline V gene are MNHEY and SMNVEV (reference sequence). CDR3 sequence: CASSRTVSNQPQHF. The CDR3 coding sequence is TGTGCCAGCAGTCGGACGGTTAGCAATCAGCCCCAGCATTTT.

The chain carries TRBV19 and TRBJ2-7, with D tentatively TRBD2 (6 bases). V dropped 5 bases and J dropped 2 bases, with 19 bases sitting between them. This CDR3 contains 16 residues. The germline CDR1 and CDR2 sequences are LNHDA and SQIVND (reference sequence). The CDR3 spells CASSPHSGLDTYEQYF. CDR3 DNA: TGTGCCAGTAGTCCACACTCGGGACTCGATACCTACGAGCAGTACTTC.

The rearrangement links TRBV11-2 to TRBJ2-2; D uncertain. Trimming removed 6 bases at V and 8 bases at J, with 7 bases between. This CDR3 region has 11 residues. Per the germline V gene, CDR1 is SGHAT and CDR2 is FQNNGV. The CDR3 here is CASSPAGELFF. CDR3 DNA sequence: TGTGCCAGCAGTCCGGCGGGGGAGCTGTTTTTT. The full variable domain, its missing parts supplied by reference TRBV11-2 and TRBJ2-2, is EAGVAQSPRYKIIEKRQSVAFWCNPISGHATLYWYQQILGQGPKLLIQFQNNGVVDDSQLPKDRFSAERLKGVDSTLKIQPAKLEDSAVYLCASSPAGELFFGEGSRLTVL.

V usage is TRBV6-5 and J usage is TRBJ1-2; TRBD1 aligns across 7 bases. Unmatched junction bases numbered 6, after V lost 6 bases and J lost 8 bases. From germline, CDR1 is MNHEY and CDR2 SVGAGI. The CDR3 runs to 12 residues. Here the CDR3 reads CASSSGGIGYTF. The CDR3 nucleotides are TGTGCCAGCAGCTCAGGGGGTATCGGCTACACCTTC.

The V and J genes are TRBV18 and TRBJ1-1; TRBD1 matches at 10 bases. Germline CDR1 is KGHSH and CDR2 is LQKENI. CDR3 length: 16 residues. Trimming removed 3 bases from V and 4 bases from J; junction bases left unmatched: 8. CDR3 amino acids: CASSPKMGQGSTEAFF. The DNA of the CDR3 is TGTGCCAGCTCACCTAAAATGGGACAGGGGAGCACTGAAGCTTTCTTT.

This clone was counted between two and nine times. The chain joins TRBV11-2 to TRBJ1-2; 8 positions agree with TRBD1. The CDR3 extends over 17 amino acids. After removal of 7 bases from V and 6 bases from J, the junction contained 19 bases not matched to a gene. Germline-derived CDR1 and CDR2 are SGHAT and FQNNGV. The CDR3 DNA follows: TGTGCCAGCACTCACCCGGGACAGGAGTATTTTTATGATGGCTACACCTTC. Translation: CASTHPGQEYFYDGYTF.

In this sample, this clone turned up once. CDR3 loop: CASSYGRGSDGYTF. DNA of the CDR3: TGTGCCAGCAGCTATGGAAGGGGGTCGGATGGCTACACCTTC. The chain joins TRBV7-9 to TRBJ1-2, with D tentatively TRBD1 (6 bases). The CDR3 is 14 residues long. Trimming took 4 bases from V and 6 from J, leaving 15 bases between them. Germline loops: CDR1 SEHNR, CDR2 FQNEAQ (reference sequence).

The gene calls are TRBV7-3 and TRBJ2-7; D is undetermined. Between the trimmed V and J ends, which lost 1 base and 1 base, there was a span of 11 bases. The CDR3 is 15 residues long. Germline lookup yields CDR1 SGHTA and CDR2 FQGTGA. CDR3 sequence (DNA): TGTGCCAGCAGCTTAAACCCAGGATCTTCCTACGAGCAGTACTTC. Its protein is CASSLNPGSSYEQYF.

The rearrangement links TRBV13 to TRBJ2-1, with a weak D call TRBD2 (5 bases). The CDR3 length is 12 residues. Trimming took off 2 bases at V and 7 bases at J, with 6 bases between the two ends. Per germline, CDR1 PRHDT and CDR2 FYEKMQ (reference sequence). The CDR3 coding sequence is TGTGCCAGCAGCTTAACTAGGAATGAGCAGTTCTTC. It translates to CASSLTRNEQFF.

This clone was picked up one time. This sequence joins TRBV7-8 and TRBJ2-7, with 7 nucleotides matching TRBD1. CDR3 length: 17 amino acids. Germline CDR1 and CDR2: SGHVS and FQNEAQ. V trimming: 1 base; J trimming: 2 bases; junction bases outside the gene matches: 11. CDR3 amino acids: CASSLGRGGGLTYEQYF. CDR3 nucleotide sequence: TGTGCCAGCAGCTTAGGAAGAGGGGGCGGGCTGACCTACGAGCAGTACTTC.